This passage covers 2 T cell receptor beta chains from one sample sequenced in a study of CD8 T cells in Susac syndrome. RNA totalling roughly 0.45 to 1 ug underwent reverse transcription with random hexamers. TCRdb re-called the immunoSEQ multiplex PCR reads with MiXCR, one entry per CDR3 protein. The data show roughly 110,000 distinct CDR3 sequences, approximately 94% seen once. The sequenced sample consisted of CD8+ T cells from PBMCs. The receptors derive from a human donor with Susac syndrome.

This clonotype was seen a single time. This sequence joins TRBV9 and TRBJ2-7; 8 nucleotides line up with TRBD1. V lost 3 bases and J lost 3; bases outside the gene matches: 8. The CDR3 sequence is 15 residues long. Per the germline V gene, CDR1 is SGDLS and CDR2 is YYNGEE. CDR3 bases: TGTGCCAGCAGCGGAGGACAGGGACTTTACTACGAGCAGTACTTC. The encoded protein is CASSGGQGLYYEQYF.

This clonotype was found once. The V call is TRBV27, the J call TRBJ1-2, with TRBD1 matching over 7 bases. This CDR3 is 14 amino acids long. V lost 4 bases and J lost 4; bases outside the gene matches: 6. From germline, CDR1 is MNHEY and CDR2 SMNVEV (reference sequence). The chain's CDR3 is CASSSTGNFYGYTF. In nucleotides, the CDR3 is TGTGCCAGCAGTTCGACAGGGAACTTCTATGGCTACACCTTC.